The text below deals with one T cell receptor beta chain. Its specificity is unknown. The data belong to a study of shared clonotypes between healthy human individuals. Germline lookup yields CDR1 MNHEY and CDR2 SMNVEV (reference sequence). With 6 bases clipped from V and 7 bases from J, the junction kept 2 bases outside the gene matches. This CDR3 has 13 residues. Whole-study results and caveats: Non-shared clonotypes showed lower generation probabilities than clonotypes common to all four donors.

Measured with immunoSEQ multiplex PCR; TCRdb has only the in-frame clones, and not every one. The profile shows around 2.5 million clones, over 85% of them singletons. This sequence was found in a man between 18 and 35 years old in good health. Some clones in this sample may be carry-over from other donors' samples. V gene TRBV27 combines with J gene TRBJ2-1; 11 bases are a match to TRBD1. The sequenced sample was naive CD4+ T cells from PBMCs. Indicated subset: CD45RA+ positively selected. The CDR3 region is CASRGTGGNEQFF. CDR3 in DNA: TGTGCCAGCAGGGGGACAGGGGGGAATGAGCAGTTCTTC.